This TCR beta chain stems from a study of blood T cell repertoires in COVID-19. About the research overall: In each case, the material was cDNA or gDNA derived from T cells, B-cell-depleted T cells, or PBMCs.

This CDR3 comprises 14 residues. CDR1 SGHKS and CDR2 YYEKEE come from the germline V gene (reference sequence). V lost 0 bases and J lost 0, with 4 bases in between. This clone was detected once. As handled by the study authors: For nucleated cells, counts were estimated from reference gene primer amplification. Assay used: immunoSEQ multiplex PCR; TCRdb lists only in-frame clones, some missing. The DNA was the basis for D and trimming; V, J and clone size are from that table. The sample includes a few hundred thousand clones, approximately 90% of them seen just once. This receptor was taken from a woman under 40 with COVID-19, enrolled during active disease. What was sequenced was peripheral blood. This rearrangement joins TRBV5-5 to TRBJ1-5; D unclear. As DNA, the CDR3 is TGTGCCAGCAGCTTGGACTATAGCAATCAGCCCCAGCATTTT. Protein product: CASSLDYSNQPQHF. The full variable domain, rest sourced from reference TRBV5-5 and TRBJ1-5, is DAGVTQSPTHLIKTRGQQVTLRCSPISGHKSVSWYQQVLGQGPQFIFQYYEKEERGRGNFPDRFSARQFPNYSSELNVNALLLGDSALYLCASSLDYSNQPQHFGDGTRLSIL.